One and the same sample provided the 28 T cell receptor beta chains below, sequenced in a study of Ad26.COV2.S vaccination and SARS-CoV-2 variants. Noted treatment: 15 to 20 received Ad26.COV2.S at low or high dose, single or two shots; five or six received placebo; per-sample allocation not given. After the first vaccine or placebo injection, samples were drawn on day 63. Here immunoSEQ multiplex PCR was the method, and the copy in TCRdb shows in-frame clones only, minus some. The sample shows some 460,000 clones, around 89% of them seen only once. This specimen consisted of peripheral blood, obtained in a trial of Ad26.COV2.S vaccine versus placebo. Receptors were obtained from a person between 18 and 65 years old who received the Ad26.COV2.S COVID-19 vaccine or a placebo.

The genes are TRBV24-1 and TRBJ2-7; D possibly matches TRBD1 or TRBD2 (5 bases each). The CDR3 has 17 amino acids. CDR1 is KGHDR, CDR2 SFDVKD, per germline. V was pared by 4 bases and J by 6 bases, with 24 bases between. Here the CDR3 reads CATSDNICRGSPCEQYF. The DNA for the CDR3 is TGTGCCACCAGTGACAACATTTGTCGGGGCTCCCCTTGCGAGCAGTACTTC.

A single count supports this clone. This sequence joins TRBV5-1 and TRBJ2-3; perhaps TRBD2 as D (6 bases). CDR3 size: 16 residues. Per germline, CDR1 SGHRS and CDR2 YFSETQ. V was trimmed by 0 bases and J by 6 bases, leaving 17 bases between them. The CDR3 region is CASSLGRLGRKDTQYF. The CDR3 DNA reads TGCGCCAGCAGCTTGGGGCGACTAGGGCGTAAGGATACGCAGTATTTT.

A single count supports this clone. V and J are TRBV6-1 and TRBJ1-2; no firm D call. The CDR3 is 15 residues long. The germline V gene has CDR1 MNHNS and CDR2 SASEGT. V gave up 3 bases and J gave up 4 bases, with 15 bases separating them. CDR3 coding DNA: TGTGCCAGCAGTGAGGCATCCGGGCAGTTCTATGGCTACACCTTC. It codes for CASSEASGQFYGYTF.

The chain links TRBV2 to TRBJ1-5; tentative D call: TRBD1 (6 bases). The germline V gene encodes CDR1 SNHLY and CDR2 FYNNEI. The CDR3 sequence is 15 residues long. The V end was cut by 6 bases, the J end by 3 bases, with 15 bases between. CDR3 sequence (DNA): TGTGCCAGCAGCCGGGGGGCGTTGATCAATCAGCCCCAGCATTTT. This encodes CASSRGALINQPQHF.

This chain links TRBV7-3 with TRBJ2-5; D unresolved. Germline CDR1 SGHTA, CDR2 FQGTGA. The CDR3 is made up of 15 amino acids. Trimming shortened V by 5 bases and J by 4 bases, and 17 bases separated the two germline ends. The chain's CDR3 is CASSPRGVMGETQYF. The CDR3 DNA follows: TGTGCCAGCAGCCCCCGTGGGGTTATGGGAGAGACCCAGTACTTC.

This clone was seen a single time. The CDR3 DNA reads as TGTGCCAGCAGCACGGGACAGCTATACACATCCTCCTACGAGCAGTACTTC. Amino acids: CASSTGQLYTSSYEQYF. The chain is built from TRBV27 and TRBJ2-7; 7 bases are shared with TRBD1. The J segment lost 0 bases and the V segment lost 6 bases, leaving 14 bases of the junction unmatched. There are 17 residues in the CDR3. Germline values: CDR1 MNHEY, CDR2 SMNVEV (reference sequence).

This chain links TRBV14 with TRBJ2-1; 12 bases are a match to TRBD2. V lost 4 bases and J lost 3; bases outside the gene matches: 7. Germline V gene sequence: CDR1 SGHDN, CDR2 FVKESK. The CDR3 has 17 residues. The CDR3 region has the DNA TGTGCCAGCAGCCTACTAGCGGGGGGACCCATCTACAATGAGCAGTTCTTC. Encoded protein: CASSLLAGGPIYNEQFF.

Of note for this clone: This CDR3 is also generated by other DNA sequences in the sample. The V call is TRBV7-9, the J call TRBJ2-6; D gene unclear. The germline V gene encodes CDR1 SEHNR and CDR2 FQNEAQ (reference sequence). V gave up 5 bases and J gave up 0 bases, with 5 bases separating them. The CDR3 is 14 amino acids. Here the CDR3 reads CASSPSSGANVLTF. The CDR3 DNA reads TGTGCCAGCAGCCCGAGCTCTGGGGCCAACGTCCTGACTTTC.

The CDR3 sequence: CAIRGDSLDGYTF. CDR3 nucleotide sequence: TGTGCCATCAGGGGGGACAGTCTCGATGGCTACACCTTC. The chain has TRBV10-3 and TRBJ1-2; 7 bases fit TRBD1. CDR3 length: 13 residues. Germline-derived CDR1 and CDR2 are ENHRY and SYGVKD. Germline trimming cut 6 bases from V and 6 bases from J; bases unmatched to any gene: 7.

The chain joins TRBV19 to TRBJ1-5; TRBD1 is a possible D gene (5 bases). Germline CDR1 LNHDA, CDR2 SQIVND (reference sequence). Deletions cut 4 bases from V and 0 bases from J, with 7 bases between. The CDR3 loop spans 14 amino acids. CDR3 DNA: TGTGCCAGTAGTAGGCAGGGTAGCAATCAGCCCCAGCATTTT. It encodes CASSRQGSNQPQHF.

In DNA, the CDR3 is TGTGCCAGCAGGTGGCGAGGGAACACTGAAGCTTTCTTT. This codes for CASRWRGNTEAFF. This chain joins TRBV5-6 and TRBJ1-1; no reliable D call. Germline V gives CDR1 SGHDT, CDR2 YYEEEE. This CDR3 region has 13 residues. The germline V and J ends were trimmed by 5 bases and 1 base, with 9 bases remaining between them. Variable domain in full (rest from reference TRBV5-6 and TRBJ1-1): DAGVTQSPTHLIKTRGQQVTLRCSPKSGHDTVSWYQQALGQGPQFIFQYYEEEERQRGNFPDRFSGHQFPNYSSELNVNALLLGDSALYLCASRWRGNTEAFFGQGTRLTVV.

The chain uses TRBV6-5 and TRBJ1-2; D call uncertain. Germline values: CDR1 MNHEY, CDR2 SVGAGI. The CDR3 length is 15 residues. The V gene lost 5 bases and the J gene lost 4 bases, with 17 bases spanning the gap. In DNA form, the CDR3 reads TGTGCCAGCAGTACCCCGGTTAGGCCGATCTATGGCTACACCTTC. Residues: CASSTPVRPIYGYTF.

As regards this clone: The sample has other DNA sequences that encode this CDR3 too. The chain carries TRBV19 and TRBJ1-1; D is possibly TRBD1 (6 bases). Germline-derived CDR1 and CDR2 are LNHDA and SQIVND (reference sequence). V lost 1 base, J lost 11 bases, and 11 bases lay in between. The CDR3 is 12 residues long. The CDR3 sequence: CASSIGTGRAFF. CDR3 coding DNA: TGTGCCAGTAGTATAGGCACAGGGAGGGCTTTCTTT. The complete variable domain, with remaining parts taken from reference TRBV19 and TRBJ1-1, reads DGGITQSPKYLFRKEGQNVTLSCEQNLNHDAMYWYRQDPGQGLRLIYYSQIVNDFQKGDIAEGYSVSREKKESFPLTVTSAQKNPTAFYLCASSIGTGRAFFGQGTRLTVV.

The CDR3 protein is CASSVGPGQGGNQPQHF. CDR3 sequence (DNA): TGTGCCAGCAGCGTAGGCCCCGGTCAGGGGGGCAATCAGCCCCAGCATTTT. This chain connects TRBV9 to TRBJ1-5; 7 nucleotides line up with TRBD1. The CDR3 is made up of 17 amino acids. Germline CDR1 reads SGDLS; CDR2 reads YYNGEE. J lost 2 bases, V lost 0 bases, and 8 bases had no gene match.

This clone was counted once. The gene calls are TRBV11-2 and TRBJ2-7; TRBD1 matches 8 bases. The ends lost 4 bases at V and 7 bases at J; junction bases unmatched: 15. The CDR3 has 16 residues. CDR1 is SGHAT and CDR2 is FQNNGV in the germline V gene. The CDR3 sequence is CASSSLLGTGLGEQYF. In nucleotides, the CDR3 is TGTGCCAGCAGCTCGCTTCTCGGGACAGGCCTAGGGGAGCAGTACTTC. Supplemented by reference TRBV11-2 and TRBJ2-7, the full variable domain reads EAGVAQSPRYKIIEKRQSVAFWCNPISGHATLYWYQQILGQGPKLLIQFQNNGVVDDSQLPKDRFSAERLKGVDSTLKIQPAKLEDSAVYLCASSSLLGTGLGEQYFGPGTRLTVT.

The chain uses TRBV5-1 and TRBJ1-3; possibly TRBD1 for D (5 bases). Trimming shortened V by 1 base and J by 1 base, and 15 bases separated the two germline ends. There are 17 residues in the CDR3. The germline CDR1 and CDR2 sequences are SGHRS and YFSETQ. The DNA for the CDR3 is TGCGCCAGCAGCTTGAGACAGATGGACTTTTCTGGAAACACCATATATTTT. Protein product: CASSLRQMDFSGNTIYF.

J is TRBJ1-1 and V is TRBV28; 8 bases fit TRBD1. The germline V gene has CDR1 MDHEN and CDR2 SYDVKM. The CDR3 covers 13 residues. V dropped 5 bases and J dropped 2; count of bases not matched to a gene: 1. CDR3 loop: CASSGQGNTEAFF. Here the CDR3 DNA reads TGTGCCAGCAGTGGACAGGGCAACACTGAAGCTTTCTTT.

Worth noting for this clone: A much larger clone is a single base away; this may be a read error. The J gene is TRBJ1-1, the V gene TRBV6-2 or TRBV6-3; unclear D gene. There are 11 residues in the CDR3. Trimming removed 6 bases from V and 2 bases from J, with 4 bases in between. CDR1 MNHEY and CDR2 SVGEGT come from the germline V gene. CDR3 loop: CASSPNTEAFF. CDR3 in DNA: TGTGCCAGCAGCCCCAACACTGAAGCTTTCTTT.

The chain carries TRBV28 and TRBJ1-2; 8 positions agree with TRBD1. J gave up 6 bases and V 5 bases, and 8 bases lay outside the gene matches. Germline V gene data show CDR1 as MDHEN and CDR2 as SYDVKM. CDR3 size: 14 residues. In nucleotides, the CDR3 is TGTGCCAGCAGTATACCGGACAGGGAAGATGGCTACACCTTC. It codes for CASSIPDREDGYTF.

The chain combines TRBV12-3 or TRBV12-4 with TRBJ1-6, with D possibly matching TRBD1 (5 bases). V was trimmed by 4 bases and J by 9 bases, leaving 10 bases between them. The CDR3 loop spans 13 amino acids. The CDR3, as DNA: TGTGCCAGCAGTTGGGGGGAGGGTTCACCCCTCCACTTT. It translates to CASSWGEGSPLHF.

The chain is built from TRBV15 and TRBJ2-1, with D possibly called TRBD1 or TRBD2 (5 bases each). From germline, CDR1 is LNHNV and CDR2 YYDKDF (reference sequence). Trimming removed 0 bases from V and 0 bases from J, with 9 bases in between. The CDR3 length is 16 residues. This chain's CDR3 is CATSREEGISYNEQFF. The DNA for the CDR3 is TGTGCCACCAGCAGAGAAGAGGGGATCTCCTACAATGAGCAGTTCTTC.

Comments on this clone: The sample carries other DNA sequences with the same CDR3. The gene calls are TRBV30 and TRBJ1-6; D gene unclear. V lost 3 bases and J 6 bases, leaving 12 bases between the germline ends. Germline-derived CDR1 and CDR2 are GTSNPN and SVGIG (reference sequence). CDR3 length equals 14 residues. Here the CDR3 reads CAWSSGTGNSPLHF. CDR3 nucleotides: TGTGCCTGGAGCTCAGGTACGGGTAATTCACCCCTCCACTTT.

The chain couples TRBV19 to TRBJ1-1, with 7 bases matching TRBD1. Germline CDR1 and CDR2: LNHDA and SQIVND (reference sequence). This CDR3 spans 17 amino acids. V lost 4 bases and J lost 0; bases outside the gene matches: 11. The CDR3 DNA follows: TGTGCCAGTAGTAATTCAAAAAGGGGACAGTTGAACACTGAAGCTTTCTTT. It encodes CASSNSKRGQLNTEAFF.

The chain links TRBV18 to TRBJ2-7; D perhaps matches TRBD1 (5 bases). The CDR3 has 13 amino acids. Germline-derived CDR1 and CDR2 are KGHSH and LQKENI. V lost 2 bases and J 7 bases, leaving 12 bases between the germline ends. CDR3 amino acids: CASSPTPGLEQYF. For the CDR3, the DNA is TGTGCCAGCTCACCAACGCCAGGGTTGGAGCAGTACTTC.

The CDR3 nucleotides read TGTGCCAGCAGCTTAAGAGGGGGAGGTGACAATGAGCAGTTCTTC. Its protein is CASSLRGGGDNEQFF. The rearrangement links TRBV7-2 to TRBJ2-1; the D gene could be TRBD1 or TRBD2 (6 bases each). V was trimmed by 2 bases and J by 5 bases, leaving 13 bases between them. Germline assignment: CDR1 SGHTA and CDR2 FQGNSA. This CDR3 has 15 amino acids. Together with reference TRBV7-2 and TRBJ2-1, the CDR3 gives the full variable domain: GAGVSQSPSNKVTEKGKDVELRCDPISGHTALYWYRQSLGQGLEFLIYFQGNSAPDKSGLPSDRFSAERTGGSVSTLTIQRTQQEDSAVYLCASSLRGGGDNEQFFGPGTRLTVL.

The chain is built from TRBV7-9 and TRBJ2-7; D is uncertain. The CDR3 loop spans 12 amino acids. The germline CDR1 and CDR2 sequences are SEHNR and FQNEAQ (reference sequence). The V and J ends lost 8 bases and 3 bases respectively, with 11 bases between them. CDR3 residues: CASRLSNYEQYF. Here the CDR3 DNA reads TGTGCCAGCCGCCTCAGCAACTACGAGCAGTACTTC.

As DNA, the CDR3 is TGTGCCAGCAGTCTAACAGGGGTATCCTACAATCAGCCCCAGCATTTT. Protein: CASSLTGVSYNQPQHF. J is TRBJ1-5 and V is TRBV28, with 7 positions matching TRBD1. V lost 5 bases to trimming and J lost 3 bases; unmatched junction nucleotides: 10. CDR1 is MDHEN and CDR2 is SYDVKM in the germline V gene. There are 16 residues in the CDR3.

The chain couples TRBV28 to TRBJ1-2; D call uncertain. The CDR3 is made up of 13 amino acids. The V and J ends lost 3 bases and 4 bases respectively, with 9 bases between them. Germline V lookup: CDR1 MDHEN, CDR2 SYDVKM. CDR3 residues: CASSFKEGYGYTF. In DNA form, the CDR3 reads TGTGCCAGCAGTTTTAAAGAGGGCTATGGCTACACCTTC.